This paragraph covers one T cell receptor (beta chain) sequence. Its specificity is unknown. The libraries were made with immunoSEQ version 4 in survey mode. The method was immunoSEQ multiplex PCR; TCRdb's version includes in-frame clones alone and lacks a portion of them. The sample lists 40,000 to 50,000 clones; about 80% were seen once. The entry originates in a study of persistence of HIV-infected CD4 T cells. Study-wide results and limits: Compared with CD3/CD28-stimulated cells, CMV- and Gag-responding cells showed lower TCRbeta richness. Rare CMV-responding cells carrying HIV-1 proviruses were not analyzed separately for TCR. Within sorted populations, more oligoclonal TCRs accompanied more oligoclonal proviruses.

The V gene end was trimmed by 0 bases and the J gene end by 1 base; junction bases not matched to a gene: 0. Per the germline V gene, CDR1 is SGHRS and CDR2 is YFSETQ. The CDR3 length is 14 residues. Cells were stimulated with CMV-infected fibroblast lysates at 10 ug/mL. CD40L-negative CD69-negative CD45RO-high memory CD4+ T cells were sorted as populations depleted of antigen-responding cells. The sample consisted of CD4+ T cells sorted from PBMCs after 18-hour stimulation, taken from a patient who received antiretroviral therapy. This rearrangement joins TRBV5-1 to TRBJ2-5, with 7 bases aligning to TRBD1. The sequence derives from an adult man with HIV who was CMV-seropositive. The CDR3 is CASSLGTGQETQYF. The CDR3 bases are TGCGCCAGCAGCTTGGGGACAGGCCAAGAGACCCAGTACTTC.